Shown below are 10 T cell receptor beta chains from a single sample sequenced in a study of blood T cell repertoires in COVID-19. Only in-frame clones appear in the TCRdb table, and some are missing; sequencing was by immunoSEQ multiplex PCR. The data contain 200,000 to 300,000 clones, around nine tenths of them singletons. Sequenced sample: peripheral blood. The receptors come from a man aged 35-49 years who had recovered from COVID-19.

The gene calls are TRBV7-3 and TRBJ2-2; 9 bases line up with TRBD2. Germline-derived CDR1 and CDR2 are SGHTA and FQGTGA. The CDR3 consists of 16 residues. Trimming at V came to 1 base and at J to 4 bases, leaving 4 bases not matched to a gene. CDR3 in DNA: TGTGCCAGCAGCTTAAGGGGCGGGAGGGCCACCGGGGAGCTGTTTTTT. The encoded protein is CASSLRGGRATGELFF.

The CDR3 nucleotides are TGCGCCAGCAGCTTATGGACAGACCCGACAACTGAAGCTTTCTTT. This encodes CASSLWTDPTTEAFF. This chain uses TRBV5-1 with TRBJ1-1; possible D gene TRBD1, 6 bases. Trimming took off 2 bases at V and 5 bases at J, with 16 bases between the two ends. CDR1 and CDR2 from the germline V gene are SGHRS and YFSETQ. There are 15 residues in the CDR3.

The chain couples TRBV6-5 to TRBJ1-4; 9 bases line up with TRBD1. This CDR3 is 14 amino acids long. Germline-derived CDR1 and CDR2 are MNHEY and SVGAGI. Trimming at V came to 6 bases and at J to 3 bases, leaving 2 bases not matched to a gene. The CDR3 protein is CASSRQGANEKLFF. CDR3 nucleotide sequence: TGTGCCAGCAGCCGACAGGGGGCTAATGAAAAACTGTTTTTT.

This clone was seen only once. V is TRBV19 and J is TRBJ1-1; TRBD1 aligns across 7 bases. The CDR3 length is 14 residues. The germline gives CDR1 LNHDA, CDR2 SQIVND (reference sequence). V gave up 6 bases and J gave up 4 bases; unmatched junction bases: 8. CDR3 region: CASRKGQFITEAFF. The CDR3 region has the DNA TGTGCCAGTAGGAAGGGACAGTTTATCACTGAAGCTTTCTTT.

The chain is built from TRBV7-9 and TRBJ2-7, with 8 bases that match TRBD1. CDR3 size: 14 residues. V was pared by 3 bases and J by 7 bases, with 8 bases of the junction left unmatched. Germline CDR1 SEHNR, CDR2 FQNEAQ (reference sequence). DNA of the CDR3: TGTGCCAGCAGCTTGAGACAGGGGATGGATGAGCAGTACTTC. Its translation is CASSLRQGMDEQYF.

CDR3 bases: TGTGCCAGCTCCTTGGGGGGGGTTGGGGAAAAACTGTTTTTT. It yields the protein CASSLGGVGEKLFF. The V and J genes are TRBV11-2 and TRBJ1-4; D possibly corresponds to TRBD1 (5 bases). Trimming cost V 8 bases and J 8 bases, with 18 bases left between them. The CDR3 sequence is 14 residues long. Germline lookup yields CDR1 SGHAT and CDR2 FQNNGV.

CDR3 nucleotide sequence: TGTGCCAGCAGCCAAGGGGGCAGGTCCTACAATGAGCAGTTCTTC. As protein: CASSQGGRSYNEQFF. The rearrangement uses TRBV11-3 and TRBJ2-1; 7 nucleotides line up with TRBD1. The V segment lost 5 bases and the J segment 1 base; nucleotides outside the gene matches: 5. There are 15 residues in the CDR3. The germline CDR1 and CDR2 sequences are SGHNT and YENEEA.

V is TRBV7-2 and J is TRBJ2-3; D ambiguous. Germline lookup yields CDR1 SGHTA and CDR2 FQGNSA. The CDR3 covers 15 residues. V lost 8 bases, J lost 0 bases, and 15 bases lay in between. The CDR3 DNA reads as TGTGCCAGCGGCCCCCAGGCACGAAGCACAGATACGCAGTATTTT. This encodes CASGPQARSTDTQYF.

The CDR3 is CASSPMGGEQFF. The CDR3 nucleotides are TGTGCCAGCAGTCCGATGGGGGGTGAGCAGTTCTTC. The chain recombines TRBV12-3 or TRBV12-4 with TRBJ2-1, with D maybe TRBD2 (6 bases). The CDR3 extends over 12 amino acids. Deletions cut 5 bases from V and 9 bases from J, with 11 bases between.

The chain links TRBV29-1 to TRBJ2-1, with D perhaps TRBD1 (5 bases). CDR1 and CDR2 from the germline V gene are SQVTM and ANQGSEA. CDR3 length equals 12 residues. Trimming left V 6 bases short and J 5 bases short, with 11 bases between. The CDR3 here is CSVGQGNNEQFF. The CDR3 DNA is TGCAGCGTGGGTCAGGGAAACAATGAGCAGTTCTTC.